The 26 T cell receptor beta chains below all came from one sample that was sequenced in a study of blood T cell repertoires in COVID-19. Sequenced by immunoSEQ multiplex PCR; TCRdb stores in-frame clones only, minus some. Found here are 250,000 to 300,000 clones, 90% of them singletons; the top ten hold approximately 2.3%. The sequencing input was peripheral blood. These receptors were obtained from an older woman with COVID-19, enrolled during active disease.

This chain links TRBV5-4 with TRBJ1-1; the match to TRBD1 covers 9 bases. The CDR3 contains 15 residues. With V trimmed by 3 bases and J by 6 bases, 9 bases remained unmatched. The germline CDR1 and CDR2 sequences are SGHNT and YYREEE (reference sequence). The CDR3 sequence is CASSSIGQGSPEAFF. CDR3 nucleotide sequence: TGTGCCAGCAGCTCAATTGGACAGGGGTCCCCTGAAGCTTTCTTT.

This chain uses TRBV5-6 with TRBJ1-1; D remains ambiguous. The CDR3 is 13 amino acids. Trimming cost V 0 bases and J 5 bases, with 8 bases left between them. In germline, CDR1 is SGHDT, CDR2 YYEEEE. The CDR3 DNA follows: TGTGCCAGCAGCTTGGTCGCGGGGACTGAAGCTTTCTTT. Translation: CASSLVAGTEAFF.

The CDR3 protein is CASSLGRGSGDNSPLHF. DNA of the CDR3: TGTGCCAGCAGCTTAGGGCGGGGGAGCGGGGATAATTCACCCCTCCACTTT. V gene TRBV7-9 combines with J gene TRBJ1-6; D possibly corresponds to TRBD1 (5 bases). In germline, CDR1 is SEHNR, CDR2 FQNEAQ (reference sequence). This CDR3 has 17 amino acids. V gave up 1 base and J gave up 5 bases, with 15 bases separating them.

This clone appeared a few times. V is TRBV5-4 and J is TRBJ2-2; 8 nucleotides agree with TRBD1. The CDR3 consists of 16 residues. Trimming took 4 bases from V and 7 from J; bases not matched to a gene: 12. Germline V gene data show CDR1 as SGHNT and CDR2 as YYREEE (reference sequence). Here the CDR3 reads CASSPAGQGAIGELFF. CDR3 nucleotide sequence: TGTGCCAGCAGCCCGGCTGGGCAGGGGGCTATCGGGGAGCTGTTTTTT.

The rearrangement uses TRBV25-1 and TRBJ1-2; D is possibly TRBD1 (6 bases). The V end was cut by 1 base, the J end by 8 bases, with 14 bases between. This CDR3 contains 14 residues. The germline V gene encodes CDR1 MGHDK and CDR2 SYGVNS. The CDR3 sequence is CASSEWGAGDGYTF. CDR3 DNA: TGTGCCAGCAGTGAATGGGGGGCGGGGGACGGCTACACCTTC.

This sequence joins TRBV7-3 and TRBJ1-6; 9 nucleotides agree with TRBD1. V lost 5 bases, J lost 7 bases, and 6 bases stayed unmatched. The CDR3 has 15 amino acids. CDR1 is SGHTA, CDR2 FQGTGA, per germline. The CDR3 protein is CASSKQGAGNSPLHF. CDR3 in DNA: TGTGCCAGCAGCAAACAGGGGGCAGGGAATTCACCCCTCCACTTT.

The J gene is TRBJ2-7, the V gene TRBV18; 8 bases line up with TRBD1. The CDR3 sequence is 15 residues long. Germline V gene sequence: CDR1 KGHSH, CDR2 LQKENI. The V gene end was trimmed by 3 bases and the J gene end by 7 bases; junction bases not matched to a gene: 11. The CDR3 protein is CASSPSRGRGREQYF. The CDR3 DNA reads TGTGCCAGCTCACCCTCCCGAGGCAGGGGGCGAGAGCAGTACTTC.

V is TRBV7-9 and J is TRBJ1-6; D is ambiguous. CDR1 is SEHNR and CDR2 is FQNEAQ in the germline V gene (reference sequence). The CDR3 spans 12 residues. Trimming took off 1 base at V and 10 bases at J, with 5 bases between the two ends. The CDR3 sequence: CASSLEESPLHF. The CDR3 bases are TGTGCCAGCAGCTTAGAGGAGTCACCCCTCCACTTT.

The chain employs TRBV4-2 and TRBJ2-1; unclear D gene. The CDR3 has 14 residues. Germline V gene sequence: CDR1 LGHNA, CDR2 YNFKEQ. With 7 bases removed from V and 0 bases from J, the gap between germline ends came to 10 bases. CDR3 sequence reads: CASTPESSYNEQFF. In DNA form, the CDR3 reads TGTGCCAGCACCCCAGAGAGCTCCTACAATGAGCAGTTCTTC.

The genes are TRBV7-9 and TRBJ1-2, with 12 bases identical to TRBD1. This CDR3 has 16 residues. Trimming at V came to 5 bases and at J to 5 bases, leaving 9 bases not matched to a gene. Looked up from germline, CDR1 is SEHNR and CDR2 is FQNEAQ (reference sequence). The CDR3 DNA follows: TGTGCCAGCAGCCATCTACCGGGACAGGGGGCTTATGGCTACACCTTC. It translates to CASSHLPGQGAYGYTF.

The J gene is TRBJ1-2, the V gene TRBV25-1, with D unclear. CDR1 is MGHDK, CDR2 SYGVNS, per germline. The V end lost 5 bases, the J end lost 2 bases, and 9 bases lay between the germline ends. The CDR3 runs 13 residues. The DNA of the CDR3 is TGTGCCAGCAGTAAGTCCGGGAACTATGGCTACACCTTC. Its protein product is CASSKSGNYGYTF.

This chain links TRBV30 with TRBJ1-5; 7 bases match TRBD1. Germline CDR1 GTSNPN, CDR2 SVGIG (reference sequence). CDR3 length: 12 residues. J lost 4 bases, V lost 8 bases, and 5 bases had no gene match. The CDR3, as DNA: TGTGCCGTATCAGGGGGGAATCAGCCCCAGCATTTT. Translated, it gives CAVSGGNQPQHF.

This chain connects TRBV5-4 to TRBJ1-3; 9 positions agree with TRBD1. The CDR3 sequence is 14 residues long. Germline loops: CDR1 SGHNT, CDR2 YYREEE (reference sequence). The junction had 5 bases not matched to a gene; V was cut back by 4 bases and J by 6 bases. This CDR3 is CASSQRTGANTIYF. CDR3 coding DNA: TGTGCCAGCAGCCAAAGGACAGGGGCAAACACCATATATTTT.

The chain links TRBV9 to TRBJ1-4; maybe TRBD1 (6 bases). There are 16 residues in the CDR3. Germline V gene sequence: CDR1 SGDLS, CDR2 YYNGEE. V lost 2 bases and J 3 bases, leaving 14 bases between the germline ends. The chain's CDR3 is CASSVGTPGANEKLFF. Written as DNA, the CDR3 is TGTGCCAGCAGCGTTGGGACACCTGGCGCTAATGAAAAACTGTTTTTT.

This chain links TRBV19 with TRBJ1-1; D remains unclear. Germline V gene lookup returns CDR1 LNHDA and CDR2 SQIVND (reference sequence). CDR3 length: 13 residues. V shed 5 bases and J shed 6 bases, with 13 bases lying between them. The CDR3 reads CASSVAVQAEAFF. CDR3 bases: TGTGCCAGTAGTGTAGCGGTCCAGGCTGAAGCTTTCTTT.

The chain is built from TRBV5-1 and TRBJ2-7, with D tentatively TRBD2 (6 bases). The CDR3 covers 14 residues. Between the trimmed V and J ends, which lost 4 bases and 0 bases, there was a span of 11 bases. Germline lookup yields CDR1 SGHRS and CDR2 YFSETQ. The CDR3 region has the DNA TGCGCCAGCAGCCCAGGGACTTTCTCCTACGAGCAGTACTTC. Residues: CASSPGTFSYEQYF.

The gene calls are TRBV20-1 and TRBJ1-5, with D uncertain. V dropped 3 bases and J dropped 7 bases, with 13 bases sitting between them. There are 13 residues in the CDR3. Germline CDR1 DFQATT, CDR2 SNEGSKA (reference sequence). The CDR3 coding sequence is TGCAGTGCTAGTATGGCAGGTTACCAGCCCCAGCATTTT. The encoded protein is CSASMAGYQPQHF.

This chain links TRBV2 with TRBJ1-1; D is unresolved. In germline, CDR1 is SNHLY, CDR2 FYNNEI. There are 11 residues in the CDR3. Trimming took off 8 bases at V and 4 bases at J, with 8 bases between the two ends. The CDR3 sequence: CASYLGTEAFF. The CDR3 coding sequence is TGTGCCAGCTACCTAGGCACTGAAGCTTTCTTT.

V gene TRBV6-1 combines with J gene TRBJ2-5; perhaps TRBD1 as D (6 bases). Per germline, CDR1 MNHNS and CDR2 SASEGT. With 3 bases removed from V and 4 bases from J, the gap between germline ends came to 9 bases. The CDR3 is 13 amino acids. CDR3 DNA: TGTGCCAGCAGTGAGGCAGGGGTAGAGACCCAGTACTTC. As protein: CASSEAGVETQYF.

This sequence joins TRBV7-4 and TRBJ2-7; D perhaps matches TRBD2 (6 bases). V was shortened by 7 bases and J by 6 bases, with 7 bases between the two germline ends. Germline V gene lookup returns CDR1 SGHVT and CDR2 SQSDAQ. This CDR3 spans 10 amino acids. CDR3 protein: CASMGGEQYF. The CDR3 DNA sequence: TGTGCCAGCATGGGGGGCGAGCAGTACTTC.

The chain uses TRBV5-1 and TRBJ1-2, with TRBD1 matching 9 bases. Germline V gene sequence: CDR1 SGHRS, CDR2 YFSETQ. Trimming cost V 0 bases and J 5 bases; bases outside gene matches: 2. The length of the CDR3 is 14 residues. The CDR3 loop reads CASSLGGQGYGYTF. The CDR3 DNA reads as TGCGCCAGCAGCTTGGGCGGACAGGGGTATGGCTACACCTTC.

The chain has TRBV2 and TRBJ1-1; D unresolved. Germline V gives CDR1 SNHLY, CDR2 FYNNEI. The CDR3 sequence is 13 residues long. The germline V and J ends were trimmed by 7 bases and 6 bases, with 15 bases remaining between them. In DNA form, the CDR3 reads TGTGCCAGCACCTCCCAGTTATCCTCTGAAGCTTTCTTT. It translates to CASTSQLSSEAFF.

The chain couples TRBV5-1 to TRBJ1-1; 9 positions agree with TRBD1. V trimming: 2 bases; J trimming: 4 bases; junction bases outside the gene matches: 9. CDR3 length: 16 amino acids. Germline CDR1 SGHRS, CDR2 YFSETQ. The CDR3 sequence: CASSFRTGASVTEAFF. The CDR3 DNA sequence: TGCGCCAGCAGCTTCCGGACAGGGGCCTCGGTCACTGAAGCTTTCTTT. Using reference TRBV5-1 and TRBJ1-1 for the parts outside the CDR3, the full variable domain is KAGVTQTPRYLIKTRGQQVTLSCSPISGHRSVSWYQQTPGQGLQFLFEYFSETQRNKGNFPGRFSGRQFSNSRSEMNVSTLELGDSALYLCASSFRTGASVTEAFFGQGTRLTVV.

The rearrangement uses TRBV19 and TRBJ2-7, with 7 bases matching TRBD2. The J segment lost 6 bases and the V segment lost 6 bases, leaving 8 bases of the junction unmatched. Germline V gene sequence: CDR1 LNHDA, CDR2 SQIVND (reference sequence). This CDR3 is 13 amino acids long. The CDR3 bases are TGTGCCAGTAGACTGTCTTCGGGAGGCGAGCAGTACTTC. Its translation is CASRLSSGGEQYF. The variable domain in full, completed from reference TRBV19 and TRBJ2-7, reads DGGITQSPKYLFRKEGQNVTLSCEQNLNHDAMYWYRQDPGQGLRLIYYSQIVNDFQKGDIAEGYSVSREKKESFPLTVTSAQKNPTAFYLCASRLSSGGEQYFGPGTRLTVT.

The rearrangement joins TRBV7-2 to TRBJ1-4; 9 positions match TRBD1. The germline V gene has CDR1 SGHTA and CDR2 FQGNSA. CDR3 length: 15 residues. Trimming at V came to 1 base and at J to 5 bases, leaving 2 bases not matched to a gene. This CDR3 is CASSLETGGNEKLFF. The CDR3 coding sequence is TGTGCCAGCAGCTTAGAGACAGGGGGGAATGAAAAACTGTTTTTT.

The chain links TRBV4-1 to TRBJ1-6; 10 bases agree with TRBD1. CDR3 length: 14 residues. Germline CDR1 MGHRA, CDR2 YSYEKL. Trimming cost V 6 bases and J 10 bases; bases outside gene matches: 6. DNA for the CDR3: TGCGCCAGCAGGGGACAGGGGCCATTATCACCCCTCCACTTT. As protein: CASRGQGPLSPLHF.